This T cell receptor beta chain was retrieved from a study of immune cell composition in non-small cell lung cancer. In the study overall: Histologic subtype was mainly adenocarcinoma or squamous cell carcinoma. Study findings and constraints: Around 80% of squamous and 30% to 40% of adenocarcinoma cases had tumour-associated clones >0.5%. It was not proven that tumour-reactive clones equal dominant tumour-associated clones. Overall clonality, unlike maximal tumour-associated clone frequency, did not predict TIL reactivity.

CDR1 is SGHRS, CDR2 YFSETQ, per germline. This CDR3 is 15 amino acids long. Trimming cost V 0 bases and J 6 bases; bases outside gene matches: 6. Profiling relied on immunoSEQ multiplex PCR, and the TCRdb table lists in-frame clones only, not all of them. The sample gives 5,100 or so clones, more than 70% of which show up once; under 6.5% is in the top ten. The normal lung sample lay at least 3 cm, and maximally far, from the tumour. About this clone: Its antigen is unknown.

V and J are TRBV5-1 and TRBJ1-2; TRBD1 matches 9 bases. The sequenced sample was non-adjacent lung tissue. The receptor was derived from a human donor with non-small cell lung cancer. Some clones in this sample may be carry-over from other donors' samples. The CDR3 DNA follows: TGCGCCAGCAGCTTGGTGGGACAGGGAATTCATGGCTACACCTTC. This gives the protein CASSLVGQGIHGYTF.